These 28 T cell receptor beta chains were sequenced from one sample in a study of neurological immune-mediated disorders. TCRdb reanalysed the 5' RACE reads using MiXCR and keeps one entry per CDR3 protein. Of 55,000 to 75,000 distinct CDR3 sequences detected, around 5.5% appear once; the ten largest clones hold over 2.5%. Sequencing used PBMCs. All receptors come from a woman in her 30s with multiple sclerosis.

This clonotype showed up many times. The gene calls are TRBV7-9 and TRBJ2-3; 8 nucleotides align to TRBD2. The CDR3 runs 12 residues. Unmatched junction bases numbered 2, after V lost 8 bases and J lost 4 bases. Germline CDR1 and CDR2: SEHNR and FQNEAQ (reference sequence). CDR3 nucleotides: TGTGCCAGCGGCGGGAGGTCAGATACGCAGTATTTT. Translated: CASGGRSDTQYF.

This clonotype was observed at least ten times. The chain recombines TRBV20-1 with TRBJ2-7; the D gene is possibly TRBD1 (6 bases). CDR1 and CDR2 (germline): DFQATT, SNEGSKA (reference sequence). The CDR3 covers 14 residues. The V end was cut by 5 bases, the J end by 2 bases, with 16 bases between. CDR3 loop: CSALRDTDTYEQYF. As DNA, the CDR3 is TGCAGTGCTCTCAGGGACACCGACACCTACGAGCAGTACTTC.

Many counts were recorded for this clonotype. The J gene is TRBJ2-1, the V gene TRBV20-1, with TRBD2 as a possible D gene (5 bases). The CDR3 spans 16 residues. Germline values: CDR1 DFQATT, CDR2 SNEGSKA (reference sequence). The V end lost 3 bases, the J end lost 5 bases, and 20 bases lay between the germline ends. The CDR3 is CSASPPIAPADNEQFF. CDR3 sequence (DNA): TGCAGTGCTAGCCCCCCCATAGCGCCGGCTGACAATGAGCAGTTCTTC.

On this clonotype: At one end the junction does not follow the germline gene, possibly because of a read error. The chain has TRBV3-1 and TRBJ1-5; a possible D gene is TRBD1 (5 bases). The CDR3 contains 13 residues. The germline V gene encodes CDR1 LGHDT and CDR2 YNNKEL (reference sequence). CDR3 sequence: CASSQGGGPPQNF. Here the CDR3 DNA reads TGTGCCAGCAGCCAAGGGGGGGGACCGCCCCAGAATTTT.

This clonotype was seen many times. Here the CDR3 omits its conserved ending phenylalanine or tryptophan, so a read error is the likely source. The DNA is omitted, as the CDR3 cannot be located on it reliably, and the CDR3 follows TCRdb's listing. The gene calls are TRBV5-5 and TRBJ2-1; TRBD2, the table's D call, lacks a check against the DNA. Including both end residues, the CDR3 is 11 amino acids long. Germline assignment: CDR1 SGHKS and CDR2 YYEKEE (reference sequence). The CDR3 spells CASRGWEGVLI.

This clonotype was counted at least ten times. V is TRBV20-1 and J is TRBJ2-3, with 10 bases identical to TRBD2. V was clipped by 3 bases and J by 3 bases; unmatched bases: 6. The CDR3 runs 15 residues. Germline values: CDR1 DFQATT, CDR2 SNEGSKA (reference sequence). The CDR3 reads CSARWSGGATDTQYF. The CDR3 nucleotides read TGCAGTGCTAGGTGGAGCGGGGGGGCGACAGATACGCAGTATTTT.

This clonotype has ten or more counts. The CDR3 nucleotides are TGTGCCAGCAGTCCGACCCGCCTGGTCCATGGCTACACCTTC. Encoded protein: CASSPTRLVHGYTF. This chain joins TRBV6-5 and TRBJ1-2; the D is unclear. This CDR3 is built from 14 residues. V lost 5 bases and J lost 6, with 16 bases in between. The germline V gene has CDR1 MNHEY and CDR2 SVGAGI.

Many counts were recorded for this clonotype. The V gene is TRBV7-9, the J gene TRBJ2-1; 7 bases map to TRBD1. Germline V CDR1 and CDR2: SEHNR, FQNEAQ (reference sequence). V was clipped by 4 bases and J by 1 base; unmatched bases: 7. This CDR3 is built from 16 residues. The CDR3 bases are TGTGCCAGCAGCTCCCTTAGGGGGCAGTCCTACAATGAGCAGTTCTTC. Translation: CASSSLRGQSYNEQFF. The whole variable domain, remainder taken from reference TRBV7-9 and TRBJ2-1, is DTGVSQNPRHKITKRGQNVTFRCDPISEHNRLYWYRQTLGQGPEFLTYFQNEAQLEKSRLLSDRFSAERPKGSFSTLEIQRTEQGDSAMYLCASSSLRGQSYNEQFFGPGTRLTVL.

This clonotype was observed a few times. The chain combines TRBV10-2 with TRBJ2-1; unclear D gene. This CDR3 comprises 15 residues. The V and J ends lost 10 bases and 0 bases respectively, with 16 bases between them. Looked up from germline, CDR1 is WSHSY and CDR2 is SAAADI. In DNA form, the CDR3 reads TGCGCCACCATTCCGAACACAAGCTCCTACAATGAGCAGTTCTTC. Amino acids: CATIPNTSSYNEQFF.

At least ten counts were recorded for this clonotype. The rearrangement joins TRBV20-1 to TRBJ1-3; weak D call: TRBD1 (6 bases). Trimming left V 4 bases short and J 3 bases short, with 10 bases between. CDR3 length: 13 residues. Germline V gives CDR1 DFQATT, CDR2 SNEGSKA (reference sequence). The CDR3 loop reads CSATWTDGNTIYF. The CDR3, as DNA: TGCAGTGCTACCTGGACAGATGGAAACACCATATATTTT.

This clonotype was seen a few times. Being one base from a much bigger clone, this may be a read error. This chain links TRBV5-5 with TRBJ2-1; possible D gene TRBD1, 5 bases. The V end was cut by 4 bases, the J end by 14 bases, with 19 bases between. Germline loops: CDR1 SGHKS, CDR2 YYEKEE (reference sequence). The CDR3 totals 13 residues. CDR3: CASSLEMVGAKFF. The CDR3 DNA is TGTGCCAGCAGCCTCGAGATGGTAGGGGCAAAGTTCTTC. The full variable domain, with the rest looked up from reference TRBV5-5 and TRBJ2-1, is DAGVTQSPTHLIKTRGQQVTLRCSPISGHKSVSWYQQVLGQGPQFIFQYYEKEERGRGNFPDRFSARQFPNYSSELNVNALLLGDSALYLCASSLEMVGAKFFGPGTRLTVL.

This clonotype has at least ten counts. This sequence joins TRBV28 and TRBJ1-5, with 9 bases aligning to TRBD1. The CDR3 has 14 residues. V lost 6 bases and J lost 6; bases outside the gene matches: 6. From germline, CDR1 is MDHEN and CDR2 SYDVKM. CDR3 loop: CASRATGGGQPQHF. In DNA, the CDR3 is TGTGCCAGCAGAGCTACAGGGGGCGGTCAGCCCCAGCATTTT.

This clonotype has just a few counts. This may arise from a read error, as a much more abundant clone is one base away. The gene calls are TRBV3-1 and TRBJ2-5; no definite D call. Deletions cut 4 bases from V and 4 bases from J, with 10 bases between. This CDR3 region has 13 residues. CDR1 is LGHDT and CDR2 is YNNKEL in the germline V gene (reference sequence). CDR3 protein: CASSRQKGETQYF. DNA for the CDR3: TGTGCCAGCAGCCGTCAAAAGGGAGAGACCCAGTACTTC.

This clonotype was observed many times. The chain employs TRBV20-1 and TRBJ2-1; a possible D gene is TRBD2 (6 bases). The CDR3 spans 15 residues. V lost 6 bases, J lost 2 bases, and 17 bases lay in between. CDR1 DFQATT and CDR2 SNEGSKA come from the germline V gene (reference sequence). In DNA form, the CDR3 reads TGCAGTGCCAAGCCGGAGGGTGCTGCCTACAATGAGCAGTTCTTC. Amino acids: CSAKPEGAAYNEQFF.

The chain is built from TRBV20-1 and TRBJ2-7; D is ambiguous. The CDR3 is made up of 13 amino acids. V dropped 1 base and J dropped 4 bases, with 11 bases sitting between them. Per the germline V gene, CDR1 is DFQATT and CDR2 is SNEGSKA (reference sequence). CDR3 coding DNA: TGCAGTGCTAGAGGTGCTAGAGCTTACGAGCAGTACTTC. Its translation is CSARGARAYEQYF.

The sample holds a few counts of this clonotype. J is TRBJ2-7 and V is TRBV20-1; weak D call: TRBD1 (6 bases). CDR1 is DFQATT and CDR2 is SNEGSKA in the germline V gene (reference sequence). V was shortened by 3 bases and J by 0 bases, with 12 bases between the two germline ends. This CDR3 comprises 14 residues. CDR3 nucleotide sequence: TGCAGTGCTAGCCCCGGGACACCCTCCTACGAGCAGTACTTC. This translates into CSASPGTPSYEQYF.

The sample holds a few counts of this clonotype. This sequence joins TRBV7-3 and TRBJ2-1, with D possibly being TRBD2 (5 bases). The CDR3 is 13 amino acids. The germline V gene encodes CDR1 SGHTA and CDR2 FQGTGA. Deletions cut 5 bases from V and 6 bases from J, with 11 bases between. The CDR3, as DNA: TGTGCCAGCAGCCCTACTAGTAGCAATGAGCAGTTCTTC. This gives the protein CASSPTSSNEQFF. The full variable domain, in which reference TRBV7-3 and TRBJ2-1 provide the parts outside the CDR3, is GAGVSQTPSNKVTEKGKYVELRCDPISGHTALYWYRQSLGQGPEFLIYFQGTGAADDSGLPNDRFFAVRPEGSVSTLKIQRTERGDSAVYLCASSPTSSNEQFFGPGTRLTVL.

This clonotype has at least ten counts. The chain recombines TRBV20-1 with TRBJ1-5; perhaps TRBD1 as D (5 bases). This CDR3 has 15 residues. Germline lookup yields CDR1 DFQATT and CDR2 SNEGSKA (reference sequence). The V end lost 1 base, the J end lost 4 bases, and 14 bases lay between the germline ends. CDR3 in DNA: TGCAGTGCTAGAGCCATGCAGGGCTTTAATCAGCCCCAGCATTTT. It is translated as CSARAMQGFNQPQHF.

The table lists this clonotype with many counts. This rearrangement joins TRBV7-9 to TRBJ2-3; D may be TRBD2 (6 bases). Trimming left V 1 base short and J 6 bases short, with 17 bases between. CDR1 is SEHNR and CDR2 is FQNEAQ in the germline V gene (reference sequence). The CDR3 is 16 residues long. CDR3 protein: CASSLGLSGVEDTQYF. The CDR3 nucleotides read TGTGCCAGCAGCTTAGGGTTGTCGGGAGTTGAGGATACGCAGTATTTT.

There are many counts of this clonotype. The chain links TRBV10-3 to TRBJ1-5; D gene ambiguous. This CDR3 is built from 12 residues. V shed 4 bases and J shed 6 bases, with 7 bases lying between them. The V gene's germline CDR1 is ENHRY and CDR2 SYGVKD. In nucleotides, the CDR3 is TGTGCCATCAGTGGGACGGGTCAGCCCCAGCATTTT. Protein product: CAISGTGQPQHF.

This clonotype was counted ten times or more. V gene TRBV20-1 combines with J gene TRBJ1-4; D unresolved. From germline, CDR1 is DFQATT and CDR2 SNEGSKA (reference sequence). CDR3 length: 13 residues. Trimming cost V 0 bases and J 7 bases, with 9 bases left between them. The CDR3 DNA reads TGCAGTGCTAGAGATGTGGGGTTTGAAAAACTGTTTTTT. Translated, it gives CSARDVGFEKLFF.

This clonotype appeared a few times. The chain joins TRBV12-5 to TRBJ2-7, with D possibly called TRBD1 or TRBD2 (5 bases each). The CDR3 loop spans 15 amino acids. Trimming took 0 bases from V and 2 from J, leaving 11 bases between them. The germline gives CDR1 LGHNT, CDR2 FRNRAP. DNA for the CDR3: TGTGCTAGTGGTTTGGTACTAAGAGGGGCCTACGAGCAGTACTTC. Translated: CASGLVLRGAYEQYF.

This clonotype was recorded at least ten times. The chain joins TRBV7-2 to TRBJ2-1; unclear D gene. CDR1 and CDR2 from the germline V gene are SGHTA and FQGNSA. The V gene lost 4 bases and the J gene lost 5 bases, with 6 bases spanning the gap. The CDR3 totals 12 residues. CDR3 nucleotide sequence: TGTGCCAGCAGCTCCGACAACAATGAGCAGTTCTTC. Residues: CASSSDNNEQFF.

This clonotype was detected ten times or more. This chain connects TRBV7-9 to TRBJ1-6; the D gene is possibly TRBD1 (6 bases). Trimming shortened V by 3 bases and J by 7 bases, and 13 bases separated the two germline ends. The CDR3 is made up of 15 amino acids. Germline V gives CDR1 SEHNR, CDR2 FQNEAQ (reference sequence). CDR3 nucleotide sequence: TGTGCCAGCAGCTTGCCACGGGGGGCCAATTCACCCCTCCACTTT. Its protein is CASSLPRGANSPLHF.

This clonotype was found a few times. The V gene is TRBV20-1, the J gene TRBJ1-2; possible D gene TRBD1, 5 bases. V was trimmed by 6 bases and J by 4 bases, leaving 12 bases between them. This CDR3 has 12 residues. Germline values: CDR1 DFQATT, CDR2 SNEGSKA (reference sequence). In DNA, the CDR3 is TGCAGTGCGGAGAGGGGCAGCTATGGCTACACCTTC. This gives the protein CSAERGSYGYTF.

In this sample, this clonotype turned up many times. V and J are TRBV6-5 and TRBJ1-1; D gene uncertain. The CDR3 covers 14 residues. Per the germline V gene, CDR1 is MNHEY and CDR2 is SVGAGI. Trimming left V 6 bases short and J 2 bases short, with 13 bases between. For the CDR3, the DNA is TGTGCCAGCAGGCCGGGCCCCCGAAACACTGAAGCTTTCTTT. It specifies CASRPGPRNTEAFF.

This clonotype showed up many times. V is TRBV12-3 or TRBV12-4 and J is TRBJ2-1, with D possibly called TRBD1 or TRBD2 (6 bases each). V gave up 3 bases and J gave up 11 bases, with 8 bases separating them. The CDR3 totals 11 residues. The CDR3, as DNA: TGTGCCAGCAGTTTGGGGGGCCAGCAGTTCTTC. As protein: CASSLGGQQFF.

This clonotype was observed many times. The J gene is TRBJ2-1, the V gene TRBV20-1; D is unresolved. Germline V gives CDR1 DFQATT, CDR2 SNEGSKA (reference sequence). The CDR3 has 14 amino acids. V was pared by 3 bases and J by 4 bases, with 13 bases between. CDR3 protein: CSASSQQSYNEQFF. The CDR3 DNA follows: TGCAGTGCTAGTAGCCAGCAATCGTACAATGAGCAGTTCTTC.